Included here is one TCR beta chain sequence, with context. The record originates from a study of T cell responses to AZD1222 COVID-19 vaccine. Using immunoSEQ multiplex PCR, the repertoire was profiled, and TCRdb retains in-frame clones only, with some absent. The table includes 150,000 or so clones, around 95% detected once. Germline loops: CDR1 SEHNR, CDR2 FQNEAQ (reference sequence). With 1 base removed from V and 4 bases from J, the gap between germline ends came to 15 bases. The CDR3 sequence is 16 residues long. Sequencing was performed on peripheral blood, taken on day 0 of AZD1222 vaccination. The gene calls are TRBV7-9 and TRBJ2-3; D not certain. This sequence originates from an adult in good health. For the CDR3, the DNA is TGTGCCAGCAGCTTAGTAGTTAGCCTTCGTCCAGATACGCAGTATTTT. Translation gives CASSLVVSLRPDTQYF.